Included here is one T cell receptor (beta chain) sequence, with context. What it binds is unknown. The sample is drawn from a study of cytomegalovirus exposure and HLA in healthy donors. Overall study context: As released early, the data held 80 million to 90 million unique TCRs from HLA-typed donors.

Researchers ran the PCR with 60 Vbeta and 13 Jbeta primers. Data came from immunoSEQ multiplex PCR; TCRdb stores just in-frame clones and leaves some out. The sample consists of around 130,000 clones, approximately 78% of them appearing once. General study points: In vitro testing confirmed a few CMV-associated chains as specific for CMV antigens. A cluster of highly shared sequence variants was likely a sequencing artifact. CMV serostatus was the sole immune exposure data available.

Sequenced: PBMCs. This receptor was obtained from a woman between 40 and 50 years old in good health and CMV-seropositive.

CDR3 bases: TGTGCCAGCAGAATTCTTATGGCAGGCTCCGGTCCCCAGCATTTT. Translating it yields CASRILMAGSGPQHF. The V gene is TRBV6-6, the J gene TRBJ1-5; no definite D call. V lost 6 bases and J lost 10, with 22 bases in between. The V gene's germline CDR1 is MNHNY and CDR2 SVGAGI (reference sequence). The CDR3 consists of 15 residues.